This T cell receptor beta chain came from a study of Graves' ophthalmopathy and Graves' hyperthyroidism. Broader study findings: Ophthalmopathy progression was predicted with roughly 68% sensitivity and around 72% specificity.

Germline V lookup: CDR1 MGHDK, CDR2 SYGVNS. Trimming left V 6 bases short and J 1 base short, with 9 bases between. The CDR3 loop spans 13 amino acids. As the template, RNA transcripts were used to amplify TCR beta CDR3 regions. HTBI primers were used in a first-round RT-PCR, which preceded a second-round multiplex PCR. From the multiplex PCR reads, TCRdb called clonotypes with MiXCR, one entry per CDR3 protein. The repertoire holds about half a million distinct CDR3 sequences, with around an eighth as singletons. This clonotype was observed many times. Its antigen is not known. The genes are TRBV25-1 and TRBJ1-1; no firm D call. The sequencing input was blood. This clonotype was obtained from a woman aged 25 to 39 with Graves' ophthalmopathy. CDR3 region: CASSLDENTEAFF. In DNA, the CDR3 is TGTGCCAGCAGCCTAGACGAGAACACTGAAGCTTTCTTT.